The 25 T cell receptor beta chains below were found in one sample sequenced in a study of CD8 T cells in ankylosing spondylitis. These receptors are not linked to any known antigen. General study results and limits: There was a TCR beta motif, made of several highly homologous variants, that appeared characteristic of ankylosing spondylitis blood.

One entry per CDR3 protein results from TCRdb running MiXCR on the 5' RACE reads. The sample holds 350,000 to 550,000 distinct CDR3 sequences, roughly a quarter seen once. Sequencing was carried out using blood, either unsorted or a sorted T cell fraction (not recorded which). The receptor source for this set is a male donor with ankylosing spondylitis.

This chain connects TRBV29-1 to TRBJ1-2; a possible D gene is TRBD1 (6 bases). The CDR3 runs to 14 residues. CDR1 and CDR2 (germline): SQVTM, ANQGSEA. V was shortened by 5 bases and J by 2 bases, with 15 bases between the two germline ends. CDR3 sequence: CSVLQGIENYGYTF. DNA for the CDR3: TGCAGCGTTCTGCAGGGGATCGAAAACTATGGCTACACCTTC.

The chain is built from TRBV15 and TRBJ1-2; D remains ambiguous. The CDR3 consists of 17 residues. Germline loops: CDR1 LNHNV, CDR2 YYDKDF (reference sequence). V lost 0 bases and J lost 6, with 20 bases in between. The chain's CDR3 is CATSRDRGSEAFNGYTF. CDR3 sequence (DNA): TGTGCCACCAGCAGAGATCGAGGGTCGGAGGCTTTTAATGGCTACACCTTC.

This clonotype turned up a few times. The chain joins TRBV5-6 to TRBJ1-2, with a tentative D call TRBD1 (5 bases). This CDR3 spans 13 amino acids. Per germline, CDR1 SGHDT and CDR2 YYEEEE. Deletions cut 7 bases from V and 6 bases from J, with 16 bases between. The CDR3 DNA follows: TGTGCCAGCCGGGGGTACACGACTCATGGCTACACCTTC. This gives the protein CASRGYTTHGYTF.

The chain couples TRBV5-1 to TRBJ2-2; TRBD1 aligns across 8 bases. The V segment lost 5 bases and the J segment 6 bases; nucleotides outside the gene matches: 6. CDR1 and CDR2 from the germline V gene are SGHRS and YFSETQ. The CDR3 runs to 14 residues. This chain's CDR3 is CASRRGQGAGELFF. In DNA, the CDR3 is TGCGCCAGCAGAAGAGGACAGGGCGCCGGGGAGCTGTTTTTT.

A word on this clonotype: The junction shows a germline mismatch at one end, possibly a read error. The chain uses TRBV20-1 and TRBJ2-7; possible D gene TRBD1, 6 bases. CDR1 and CDR2 (germline): DFQATT, SNEGSKA (reference sequence). The CDR3 is 14 amino acids. Here the CDR3 DNA reads TGTAGTGCTAGAGTTACAGGGTTAATAGACGAGCAGTACTTC. Amino acid sequence: CSARVTGLIDEQYF.

This clonotype has only a few counts. V usage is TRBV20-1 and J usage is TRBJ1-5; D perhaps matches TRBD1 (5 bases). Trimming cost V 5 bases and J 4 bases, with 15 bases left between them. Germline V CDR1 and CDR2: DFQATT, SNEGSKA (reference sequence). This CDR3 region has 14 residues. CDR3 region: CSAPDRIQNQPQHF. DNA for the CDR3: TGCAGTGCTCCCGACAGAATTCAAAATCAGCCCCAGCATTTT.

This clonotype was counted between two and nine times. The V and J genes are TRBV6-5 and TRBJ2-4; no firm D call. The ends were cut back, 2 bases at V and 0 bases at J, with 11 bases in the middle. This CDR3 contains 16 residues. Per germline, CDR1 MNHEY and CDR2 SVGAGI. CDR3 coding DNA: TGTGCCAGCAGTTACCCGGCCGCTCTAGCCAAAAACATTCAGTACTTC. Translation gives CASSYPAALAKNIQYF.

The chain uses TRBV29-1 and TRBJ1-2; possible D gene TRBD1, 6 bases. Germline lookup yields CDR1 SQVTM and CDR2 ANQGSEA. Trimming shortened V by 0 bases and J by 0 bases, and 11 bases separated the two germline ends. This CDR3 spans 15 amino acids. CDR3 DNA: TGCAGCGTTGAAGATCGGAGGGGGTCTAACTATGGCTACACCTTC. It yields the protein CSVEDRRGSNYGYTF.

This clonotype was seen a few times. Written as DNA, the CDR3 is TGTGCCACCAGTGACCCCGTGGCTAGCGGGAGGTACATTCAGTACTTC. It is translated as CATSDPVASGRYIQYF. The chain employs TRBV24-1 and TRBJ2-4; 11 bases are shared with TRBD2. The CDR3 contains 16 residues. Germline CDR1 reads KGHDR; CDR2 reads SFDVKD. V trimming: 4 bases; J trimming: 8 bases; junction bases outside the gene matches: 9.

This clonotype has just a few counts. This sequence joins TRBV24-1 and TRBJ2-1; TRBD2 agrees at 8 bases. Germline CDR1 and CDR2: KGHDR and SFDVKD. V shed 0 bases and J 7 bases; nucleotides not matched to a gene: 10. The CDR3 loop spans 17 amino acids. CDR3 loop: CATSDLSSGRDWNEQFF. The DNA of the CDR3 is TGTGCCACCAGTGATTTGAGTTCCGGGAGGGATTGGAATGAGCAGTTCTTC.

This clonotype has ten or more counts. This chain joins TRBV20-1 and TRBJ2-1, with D tentatively TRBD1 or TRBD2 (5 bases each). This CDR3 is 12 amino acids long. Germline V gives CDR1 DFQATT, CDR2 SNEGSKA (reference sequence). This CDR3 is CTPQERGHEQFF. The CDR3 DNA reads as TGCACCCCACAGGAAAGGGGACATGAGCAGTTCTTC.

This clonotype came up a few times. CDR3 loop: CASSELAGVRETQYF. In nucleotides, the CDR3 is TGCGCCAGCAGTGAGCTAGCGGGAGTCCGGGAGACCCAGTACTTC. The chain is built from TRBV10-2 and TRBJ2-5, with TRBD2 identical over 10 bases. Germline V lookup: CDR1 WSHSY, CDR2 SAAADI. The CDR3 runs to 15 residues. V lost 2 bases and J lost 5; bases outside the gene matches: 5.

This chain links TRBV24-1 with TRBJ2-1; D gene uncertain. The germline V and J ends were trimmed by 3 bases and 0 bases, with 11 bases remaining between them. This CDR3 has 16 amino acids. Germline V gene data show CDR1 as KGHDR and CDR2 as SFDVKD. The DNA for the CDR3 is TGTGCCACCAGTGATCCATACCGTGGCTCCTACAATGAGCAGTTCTTC. Protein product: CATSDPYRGSYNEQFF.

This clonotype was picked up one time. The J gene is TRBJ1-5, the V gene TRBV20-1; D might be TRBD1 (5 bases). The CDR3 is 15 amino acids. Deletions cut 0 bases from V and 5 bases from J, with 14 bases between. CDR1 and CDR2 from the germline V gene are DFQATT and SNEGSKA (reference sequence). As DNA, the CDR3 is TGCAGTGCTAGAGATCCGGCAGGGTGGGATCAGCCCCAGCATTTT. Its translation is CSARDPAGWDQPQHF.

The chain links TRBV6-1 to TRBJ2-1, with TRBD2 identical over 15 bases. The germline V gene encodes CDR1 MNHNS and CDR2 SASEGT. The CDR3 loop spans 15 amino acids. V lost 6 bases to trimming and J lost 12 bases; unmatched junction nucleotides: 9. The CDR3 region is CASSPPGLAGGWQFF. Here the CDR3 DNA reads TGTGCCAGCAGCCCCCCGGGACTAGCGGGAGGTTGGCAGTTCTTC.

The table lists this clonotype with a count of one. The chain links TRBV7-8 to TRBJ2-1, with D maybe TRBD2 (6 bases). The V end lost 5 bases, the J end lost 10 bases, and 15 bases lay between the germline ends. From germline, CDR1 is SGHVS and CDR2 FQNEAQ. The CDR3 has 13 residues. CDR3 sequence reads: CASSGASVTEQFF. CDR3 DNA sequence: TGTGCCAGCAGCGGTGCTAGCGTAACAGAGCAGTTCTTC.

This clonotype was counted many times. The genes are TRBV2 and TRBJ2-3; 8 nucleotides match TRBD1. The CDR3 runs 14 residues. Per the germline V gene, CDR1 is SNHLY and CDR2 is FYNNEI. After removal of 5 bases from V and 1 base from J, the junction contained 2 bases not matched to a gene. The CDR3 DNA reads as TGTGCCAGCAGTCCGGACAGGGGCACAGATACGCAGTATTTT. It is translated as CASSPDRGTDTQYF.

This clonotype appeared a few times. This sequence joins TRBV28 and TRBJ2-3; weak D call: TRBD2 (5 bases). With 5 bases removed from V and 2 bases from J, the gap between germline ends came to 26 bases. The length of the CDR3 is 19 residues. Germline CDR1 and CDR2: MDHEN and SYDVKM. The CDR3 sequence: CASSAHGLAGDDDTDTQYF. The CDR3 coding sequence is TGTGCCAGCAGTGCCCATGGTTTAGCCGGGGATGATGACACAGATACGCAGTATTTT.

The rearrangement joins TRBV20-1 to TRBJ1-1, with a possible D match to TRBD1 (6 bases). Germline V gene lookup returns CDR1 DFQATT and CDR2 SNEGSKA (reference sequence). The CDR3 is made up of 15 amino acids. V was trimmed by 0 bases and J by 1 base, leaving 12 bases between them. This chain's CDR3 is CSARDSSTGNTEAFF. CDR3 sequence (DNA): TGCAGTGCTAGAGACTCCTCGACAGGGAACACTGAAGCTTTCTTT.

This rearrangement joins TRBV11-2 to TRBJ1-1; D remains unclear. Trimming pared 5 bases from V and 3 bases from J, leaving 10 bases between. This CDR3 spans 13 amino acids. The germline V gene encodes CDR1 SGHAT and CDR2 FQNNGV. CDR3 sequence: CASSPIQYTEAFF. DNA for the CDR3: TGTGCCAGCAGCCCCATTCAGTACACTGAAGCTTTCTTT.

This clonotype was picked up a small number of times. J is TRBJ2-7 and V is TRBV5-1, with a possible D match to TRBD2 (5 bases). Germline CDR1 reads SGHRS; CDR2 reads YFSETQ. The CDR3 sequence is 13 residues long. V gave up 0 bases and J gave up 7 bases, with 11 bases separating them. The CDR3 sequence: CASSLAGKGEQYV. CDR3 DNA sequence: TGCGCCAGCAGCTTGGCCGGGAAGGGAGAGCAGTACGTC.

This clonotype appeared a few times. The rearrangement links TRBV3-1 to TRBJ2-3; D is perhaps TRBD1 (8 bases). CDR3 length equals 17 residues. V dropped 0 bases and J dropped 9 bases, with 22 bases sitting between them. CDR1 is LGHDT, CDR2 YNNKEL, per germline (reference sequence). The CDR3 loop is CASSQDGLAVPGGTQYF. For the CDR3, the DNA is TGTGCCAGCAGCCAAGATGGGCTAGCGGTCCCAGGGGGCACGCAGTATTTT.

The chain combines TRBV24-1 with TRBJ1-3, with D unresolved. V shed 5 bases and J shed 8 bases, with 12 bases lying between them. There are 13 residues in the CDR3. Germline V lookup: CDR1 KGHDR, CDR2 SFDVKD. The CDR3 sequence: CATSGSHADTIYF. As DNA, the CDR3 is TGTGCCACCAGTGGGTCCCACGCGGACACCATATATTTT.

The sample holds many counts of this clonotype. The V and J genes are TRBV12-3 or TRBV12-4 and TRBJ2-3; D may be TRBD1 (5 bases). Deletions cut 3 bases from V and 0 bases from J, with 7 bases between. The CDR3 contains 14 residues. For the CDR3, the DNA is TGTGCCAGCAGTTTCTCAGGGAGCACAGATACGCAGTATTTT. The encoded protein is CASSFSGSTDTQYF.

This clonotype was picked up a small number of times. The CDR3 DNA reads as TGTGCCACCAGTGACCCCCGGGGTCGAGGGACCGGGGAGCTGTTTTTT. Encoded protein: CATSDPRGRGTGELFF. The V and J genes are TRBV24-1 and TRBJ2-2; TRBD2 might be the D (5 bases). Germline V gene lookup returns CDR1 KGHDR and CDR2 SFDVKD. The CDR3 runs to 16 residues. Trimming cost V 4 bases and J 5 bases, with 16 bases left between them.